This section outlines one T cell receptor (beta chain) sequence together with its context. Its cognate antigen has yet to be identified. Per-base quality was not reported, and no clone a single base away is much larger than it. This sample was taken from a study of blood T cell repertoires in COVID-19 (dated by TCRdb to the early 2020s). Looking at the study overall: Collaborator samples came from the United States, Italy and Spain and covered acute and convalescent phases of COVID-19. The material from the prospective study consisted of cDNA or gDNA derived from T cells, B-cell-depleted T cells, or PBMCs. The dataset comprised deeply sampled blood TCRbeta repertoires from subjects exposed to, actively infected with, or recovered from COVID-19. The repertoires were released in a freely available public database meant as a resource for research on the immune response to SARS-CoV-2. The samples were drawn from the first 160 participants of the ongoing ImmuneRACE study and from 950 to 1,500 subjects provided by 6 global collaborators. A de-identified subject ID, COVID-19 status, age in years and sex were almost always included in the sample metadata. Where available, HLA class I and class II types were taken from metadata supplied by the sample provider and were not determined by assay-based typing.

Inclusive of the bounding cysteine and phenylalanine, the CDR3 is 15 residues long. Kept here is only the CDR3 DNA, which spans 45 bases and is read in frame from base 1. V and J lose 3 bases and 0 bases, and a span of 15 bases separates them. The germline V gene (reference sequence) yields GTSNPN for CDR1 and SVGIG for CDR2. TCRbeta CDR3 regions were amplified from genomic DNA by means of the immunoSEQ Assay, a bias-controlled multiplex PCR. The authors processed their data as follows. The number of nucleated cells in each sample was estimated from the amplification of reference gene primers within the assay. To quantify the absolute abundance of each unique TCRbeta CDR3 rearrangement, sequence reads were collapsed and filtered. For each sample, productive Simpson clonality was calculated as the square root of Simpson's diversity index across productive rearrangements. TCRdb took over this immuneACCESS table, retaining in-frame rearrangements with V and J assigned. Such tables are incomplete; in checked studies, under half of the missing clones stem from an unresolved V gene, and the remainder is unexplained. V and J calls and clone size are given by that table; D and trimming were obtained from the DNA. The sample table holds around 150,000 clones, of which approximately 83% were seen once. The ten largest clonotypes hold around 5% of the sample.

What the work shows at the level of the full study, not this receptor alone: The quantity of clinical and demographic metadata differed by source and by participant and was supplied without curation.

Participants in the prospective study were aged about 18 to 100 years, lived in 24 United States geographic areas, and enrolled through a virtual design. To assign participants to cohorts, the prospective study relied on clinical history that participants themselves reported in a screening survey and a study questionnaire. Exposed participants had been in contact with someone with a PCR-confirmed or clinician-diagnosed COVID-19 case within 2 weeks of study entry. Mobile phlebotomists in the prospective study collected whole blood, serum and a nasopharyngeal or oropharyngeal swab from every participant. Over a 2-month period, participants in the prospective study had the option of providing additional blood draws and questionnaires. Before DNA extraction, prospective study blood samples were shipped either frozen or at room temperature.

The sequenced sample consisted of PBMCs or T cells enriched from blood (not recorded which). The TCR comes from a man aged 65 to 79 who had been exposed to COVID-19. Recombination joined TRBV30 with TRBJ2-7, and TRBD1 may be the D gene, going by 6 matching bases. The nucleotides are TGTGCCTGGAGCTTGGACAGCCGAAGCTCCTACGAGCAGTACTTC. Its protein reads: CAWSLDSRSSYEQYF.